These 7 T cell receptor beta chains came from one sample sequenced in a study of OX40 agonist ivuxolimab in advanced cancers. Clones were read by immunoSEQ multiplex PCR, and TCRdb kept only the in-frame ones, dropping some. The sample yields tens of thousands of clones, over 75% seen once. This sample comprised CD4+ or CD8+ T cells sorted from blood, obtained in a trial of the OX40 agonist ivuxolimab. Every receptor here comes from an adult with an advanced solid tumor such as melanoma, head and neck, liver or kidney cancer.

The chain is built from TRBV6-5 and TRBJ2-2; 12 nucleotides align to TRBD1. Per germline, CDR1 MNHEY and CDR2 SVGAGI. V shed 7 bases, J shed 4 bases, and the junction held 4 bases outside the gene matches. CDR3 size: 15 residues. DNA of the CDR3: TGTGCCAGCAAGGGACAGGGGGCTGTCACCGGGGAGCTGTTTTTT. Translating gives CASKGQGAVTGELFF.

The rearrangement joins TRBV12-5 to TRBJ1-2; no definite D call. CDR3 length: 12 residues. Germline V gene lookup returns CDR1 LGHNT and CDR2 FRNRAP. V lost 4 bases, J lost 3 bases, and 6 bases lay in between. The CDR3 nucleotides read TGTGCTAGTGGTTCCCCCGACTATGGCTACACCTTC. Protein: CASGSPDYGYTF. Full variable domain (outside the CDR3, taken from reference TRBV12-5 and TRBJ1-2): DARVTQTPRHKVTEMGQEVTMRCQPILGHNTVFWYRQTMMQGLELLAYFRNRAPLDDSGMPKDRFSAEMPDATLATLKIQPSEPRDSAVYFCASGSPDYGYTFGSGTRLTVV.

This chain connects TRBV5-1 to TRBJ2-7; a possible D gene is TRBD2 (7 bases). Germline loops: CDR1 SGHRS, CDR2 YFSETQ. The CDR3 consists of 15 residues. V was shortened by 4 bases and J by 6 bases, with 20 bases between the two germline ends. This CDR3 reads CASSLLGGGPGEQYF. The CDR3 coding sequence is TGCGCCAGCAGCCTCTTAGGGGGGGGGCCTGGCGAGCAGTACTTC.

The chain combines TRBV5-1 with TRBJ1-6, with 12 bases identical to TRBD1. Germline CDR1 reads SGHRS; CDR2 reads YFSETQ. J lost 8 bases, V lost 4 bases, and 4 bases had no gene match. The CDR3 runs 15 residues. In DNA form, the CDR3 reads TGCGCCAGCAGCCCCGGGACAGGGGGCCATTCACCCCTCCACTTT. It encodes CASSPGTGGHSPLHF.

The chain has TRBV18 and TRBJ1-6, with D possibly TRBD1 on 5 matching bases. V was shortened by 4 bases and J by 6 bases, with 10 bases between the two germline ends. This CDR3 comprises 14 residues. Germline V lookup: CDR1 KGHSH, CDR2 LQKENI. CDR3 in amino acids: CASSRRDSNSPLHF. DNA for the CDR3: TGTGCCAGCTCACGCCGCGACAGTAATTCACCCCTCCACTTT.

The chain combines TRBV5-1 with TRBJ1-5; D is undetermined. Germline V gene lookup returns CDR1 SGHRS and CDR2 YFSETQ. The CDR3 contains 15 residues. The ends were cut back, 0 bases at V and 4 bases at J, with 11 bases in the middle. CDR3 sequence (DNA): TGCGCCAGCAGCTTGGACTCCACCTCTAATCAGCCCCAGCATTTT. It yields the protein CASSLDSTSNQPQHF.

The CDR3 loop is CASAPGLAEETQYF. The CDR3 coding sequence is TGCGCCAGCGCCCCGGGACTAGCGGAAGAGACCCAGTACTTC. This chain uses TRBV4-1 with TRBJ2-5; TRBD2 matches 11 bases. Germline V gene data show CDR1 as MGHRA and CDR2 as YSYEKL. J was trimmed by 3 bases and V by 8 bases; bases with no gene match: 5. The CDR3 is 14 residues long.